This T cell receptor (beta chain) is from a study of blood T cell repertoires in COVID-19. Study-wide context: COVID-19 samples from acute and convalescent phases originated in the United States, Italy and Spain.

Enrolled through a virtual design, the participants were between about 18 and 100 years of age and came from 24 US areas. Clones were read by immunoSEQ multiplex PCR, and TCRdb kept only the in-frame ones, dropping some. This repertoire shows about 210,000 clones, more than 75% found once; its top ten account for approximately 4.3%. Trimming removed 8 bases from V and 15 bases from J; junction bases left unmatched: 11. Germline values: CDR1 MNHEY, CDR2 SVGAGI. This CDR3 is 13 amino acids long. The genes are TRBV6-5 and TRBJ2-1; TRBD2 matches at 12 bases. Sample: PBMCs or T cells enriched from blood (not recorded which). This receptor was obtained from a man between 25 and 39 years old with acute COVID-19. CDR3 DNA sequence: TGTGCCAGCCAAAGGCTAGCGGGGGGGCCGGCGTTCTTC. Amino acids: CASQRLAGGPAFF.